These 9 T cell receptor beta chains were sequenced from one sample in a study of T cell repertoires in cytomegalovirus infection. TCRdb recomputed calls from the reads with MiXCR, one row per CDR3 protein. The table lists over 85,000 distinct CDR3 sequences, 16% of them singletons. The sequenced sample consisted of PBMCs. All receptors derive from a human donor in good health (CMV status not recorded). Some clones in this sample may be carry-over from other donors' samples.

The J gene is TRBJ1-1, the V gene TRBV12-3 or TRBV12-4, with D unclear. The germline V and J ends were trimmed by 1 base and 6 bases, with 9 bases remaining between them. This CDR3 region has 13 residues. The CDR3 spells CASSLGVGAEAFF. The CDR3 DNA reads as TGTGCCAGCAGTTTAGGCGTGGGCGCTGAAGCTTTCTTT.

Many counts were recorded for this clonotype. This rearrangement joins TRBV12-3 or TRBV12-4 to TRBJ1-5; D call uncertain. The CDR3 is made up of 12 amino acids. Trimming stripped 3 bases from V and 9 bases from J, with 9 bases between. In DNA form, the CDR3 reads TGTGCCAGCAGTTTCTTCCGCGGGCCCCAGCATTTT. Translating it yields CASSFFRGPQHF.

This clonotype was found many times. The chain joins TRBV12-3 or TRBV12-4 to TRBJ1-2, with 8 bases that match TRBD1. The CDR3 has 14 residues. V lost 0 bases and J lost 6; bases outside the gene matches: 3. CDR3 sequence reads: CASSLAHRGNGYTF. CDR3 DNA: TGTGCCAGCAGTTTAGCGCACAGGGGGAATGGCTACACCTTC.

The rearrangement joins TRBV28 to TRBJ2-1, with 7 bases that match TRBD1. V shed 1 base and J 2 bases; nucleotides not matched to a gene: 5. The CDR3 is 16 residues long. Germline V gene sequence: CDR1 MDHEN, CDR2 SYDVKM. The CDR3 DNA reads as TGTGCCAGCAGTTTATCACCAGGGGGACCCTACAATGAGCAGTTCTTC. This codes for CASSLSPGGPYNEQFF.

A remark on this clonotype: This may arise from a read error, as a much more abundant clone is one base away. The V call is TRBV7-6, the J call TRBJ2-5; D may be TRBD1 (5 bases). CDR1 and CDR2 from the germline V gene are SGHVS and FNYEAQ. The CDR3 is 15 residues long. The CDR3 DNA sequence: TGTGCTAGCAGCACCCTTGACAGTGGACACGAGACCCAGTACTTC. It is translated as CASSTLDSGHETQYF.

The chain links TRBV6-6 to TRBJ2-1; 7 bases map to TRBD1. Germline V gene lookup returns CDR1 MNHNY and CDR2 SVGAGI (reference sequence). This CDR3 region has 17 residues. The ends lost 0 bases at V and 7 bases at J; junction bases unmatched: 12. The CDR3 DNA reads TGTGCCAGCAGTTACTCTGGCAGGGCAGGGGGAAAAAATGAGCAGTTCTTC. Its translation is CASSYSGRAGGKNEQFF.

V gene TRBV19 combines with J gene TRBJ1-5; 7 positions match TRBD1. The CDR3 is 16 residues long. Trimming cost V 1 base and J 5 bases; bases outside gene matches: 8. Germline CDR1 is LNHDA and CDR2 is SQIVND (reference sequence). Here the CDR3 DNA reads TGTGCCAGTAGTATAGCCCCAACAGGGGCGGATCAGCCCCAGCATTTT. Encoded protein: CASSIAPTGADQPQHF.

This clonotype showed up just a few times. This chain uses TRBV27 with TRBJ2-3, with TRBD1 identical over 7 bases. V dropped 8 bases and J dropped 1; count of bases not matched to a gene: 12. The CDR3 is made up of 16 amino acids. Germline lookup yields CDR1 MNHEY and CDR2 SMNVEV (reference sequence). CDR3 amino acids: CASLENYGQGTDTQYF. DNA for the CDR3: TGTGCCAGCCTGGAAAACTACGGACAGGGCACAGATACGCAGTATTTT.

This clonotype was seen repeatedly, ten times or more. The rearrangement joins TRBV7-2 to TRBJ2-2; 9 bases align to TRBD1. This CDR3 region has 13 residues. Germline V gene sequence: CDR1 SGHTA, CDR2 FQGNSA. V lost 4 bases to trimming and J lost 12 bases; unmatched junction nucleotides: 6. This chain's CDR3 is CASSSDDRGKLFF. CDR3 nucleotide sequence: TGTGCCAGCAGCTCAGACGACAGGGGGAAGCTGTTTTTT. The full variable domain, its missing parts supplied by reference TRBV7-2 and TRBJ2-2, is GAGVSQSPSNKVTEKGKDVELRCDPISGHTALYWYRQSLGQGLEFLIYFQGNSAPDKSGLPSDRFSAERTGGSVSTLTIQRTQQEDSAVYLCASSSDDRGKLFFGEGSRLTVL.